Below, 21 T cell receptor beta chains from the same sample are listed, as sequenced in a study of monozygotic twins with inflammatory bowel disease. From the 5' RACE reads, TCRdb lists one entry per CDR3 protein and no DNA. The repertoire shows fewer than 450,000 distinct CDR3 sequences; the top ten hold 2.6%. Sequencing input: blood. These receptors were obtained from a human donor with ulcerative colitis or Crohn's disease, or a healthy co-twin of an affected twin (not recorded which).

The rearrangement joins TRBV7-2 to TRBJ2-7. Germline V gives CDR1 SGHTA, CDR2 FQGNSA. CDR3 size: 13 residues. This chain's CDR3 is CASNFDLSYEQYF.

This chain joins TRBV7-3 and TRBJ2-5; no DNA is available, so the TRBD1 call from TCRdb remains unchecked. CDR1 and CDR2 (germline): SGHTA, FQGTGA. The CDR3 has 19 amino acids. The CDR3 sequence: CASSTIGQGWEGGQETQYF.

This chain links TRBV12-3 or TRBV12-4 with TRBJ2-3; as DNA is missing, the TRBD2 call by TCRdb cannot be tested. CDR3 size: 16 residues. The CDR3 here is CASSLLGLVSTDTQYF.

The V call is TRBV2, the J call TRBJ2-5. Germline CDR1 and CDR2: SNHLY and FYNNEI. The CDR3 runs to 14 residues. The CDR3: CASSEERLQETQYF.

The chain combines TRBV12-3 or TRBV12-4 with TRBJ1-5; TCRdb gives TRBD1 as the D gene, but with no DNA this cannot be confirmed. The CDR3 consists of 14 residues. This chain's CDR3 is CASSFPGGHQPQHF.

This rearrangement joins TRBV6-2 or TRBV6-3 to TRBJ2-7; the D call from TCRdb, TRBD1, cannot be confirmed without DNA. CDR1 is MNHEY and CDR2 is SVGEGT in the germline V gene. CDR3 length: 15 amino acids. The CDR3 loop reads CASSYSGTRSYEQYF.

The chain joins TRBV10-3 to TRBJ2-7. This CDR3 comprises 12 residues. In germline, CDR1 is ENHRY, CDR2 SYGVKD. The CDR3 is CAIRDNSYEQYF.

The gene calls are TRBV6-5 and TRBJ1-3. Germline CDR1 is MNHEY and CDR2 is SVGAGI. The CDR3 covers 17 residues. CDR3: CASSYNVGLTSGNTIYF.

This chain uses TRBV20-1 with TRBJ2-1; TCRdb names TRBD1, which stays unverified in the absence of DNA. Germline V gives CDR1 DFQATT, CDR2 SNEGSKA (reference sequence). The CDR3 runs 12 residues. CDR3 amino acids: CSATKRTVEQFF.

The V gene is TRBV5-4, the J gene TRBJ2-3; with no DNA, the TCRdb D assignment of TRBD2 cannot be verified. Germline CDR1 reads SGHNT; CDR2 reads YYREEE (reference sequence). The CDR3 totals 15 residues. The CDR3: CASSLTSGGSDTQYF.

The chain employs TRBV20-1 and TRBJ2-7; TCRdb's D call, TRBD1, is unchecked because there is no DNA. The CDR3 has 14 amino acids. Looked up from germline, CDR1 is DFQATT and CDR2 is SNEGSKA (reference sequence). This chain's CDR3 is CSASRRGQIYEQYF.

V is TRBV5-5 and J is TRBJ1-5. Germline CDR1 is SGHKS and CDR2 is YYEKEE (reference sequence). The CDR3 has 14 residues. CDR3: CASSPRGFGQPQHF.

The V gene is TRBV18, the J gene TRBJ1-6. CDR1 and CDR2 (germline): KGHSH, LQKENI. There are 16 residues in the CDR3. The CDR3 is CASSPGLGFLDSPLHF.

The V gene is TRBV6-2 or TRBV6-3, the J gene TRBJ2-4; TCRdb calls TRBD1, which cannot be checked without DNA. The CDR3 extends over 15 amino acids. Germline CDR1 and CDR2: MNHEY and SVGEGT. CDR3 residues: CASRPPGRAKNIQYF.

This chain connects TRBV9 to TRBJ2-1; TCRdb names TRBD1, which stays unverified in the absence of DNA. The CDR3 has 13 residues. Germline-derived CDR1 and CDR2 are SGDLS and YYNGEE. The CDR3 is CASSVARGGEQFF.

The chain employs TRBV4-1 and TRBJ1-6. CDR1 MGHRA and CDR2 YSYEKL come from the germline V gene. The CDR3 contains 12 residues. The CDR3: CASSPINSPLHF.

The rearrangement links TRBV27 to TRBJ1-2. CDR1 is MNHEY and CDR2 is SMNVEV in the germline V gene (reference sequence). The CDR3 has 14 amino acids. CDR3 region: CASSLKGGNYGYTF.

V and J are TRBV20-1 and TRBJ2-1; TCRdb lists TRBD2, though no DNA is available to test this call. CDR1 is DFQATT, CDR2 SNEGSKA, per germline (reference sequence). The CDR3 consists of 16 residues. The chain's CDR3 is CSAPTVLAGYYNEQFF.

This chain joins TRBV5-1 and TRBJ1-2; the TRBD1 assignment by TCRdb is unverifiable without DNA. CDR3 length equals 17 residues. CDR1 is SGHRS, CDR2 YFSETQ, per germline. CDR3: CASSLGGQGAQDYGYTF.

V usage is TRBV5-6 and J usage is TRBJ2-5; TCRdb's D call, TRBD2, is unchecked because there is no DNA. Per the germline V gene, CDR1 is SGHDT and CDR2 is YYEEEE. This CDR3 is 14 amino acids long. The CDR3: CASSLGGDGETQYF.

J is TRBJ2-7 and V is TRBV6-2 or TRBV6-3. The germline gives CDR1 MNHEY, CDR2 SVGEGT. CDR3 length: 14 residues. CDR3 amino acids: CASSYPTGSYEQYF.